One sample yielded the 11 T cell receptor beta chains listed below, sequenced in a study of T cells in Graves' hyperthyroidism and ophthalmopathy. RNA transcripts yielded amplified TCR beta CDR3 regions. TCR CDR3 regions were first amplified by RT-PCR with HTBI primers. One entry per CDR3 protein results from TCRdb running MiXCR on the multiplex PCR reads. Of over 250,000 distinct CDR3 sequences listed, approximately 15% are singletons. The sample taken for sequencing was blood. The receptor source for this set is a woman aged 55 to 70 with Graves' ophthalmopathy.

There are a few counts of this clonotype. The chain uses TRBV10-3 and TRBJ2-7; D is possibly TRBD1 (6 bases). Trimming removed 8 bases from V and 2 bases from J, with 19 bases in between. The CDR3 loop spans 15 amino acids. The germline CDR1 and CDR2 sequences are ENHRY and SYGVKD. The DNA of the CDR3 is TGTGCCATCTCCTCAAACCCAGGGGACGCCTACGAGCAGTACTTC. It yields the protein CAISSNPGDAYEQYF.

The chain joins TRBV6-2 or TRBV6-3 to TRBJ2-2; 7 positions match TRBD2. The germline V gene encodes CDR1 MNHEY and CDR2 SVGEGT. The CDR3 spans 18 residues. V was pared by 6 bases and J by 6 bases, with 19 bases of the junction left unmatched. The CDR3 sequence: CASSELRVSGGNAGELFF. The DNA for the CDR3 is TGTGCCAGCAGCGAACTTAGGGTTTCGGGGGGAAACGCCGGGGAGCTGTTTTTT.

This clonotype was recorded many times. The V gene is TRBV3-1, the J gene TRBJ2-7, with D perhaps TRBD1 or TRBD2 (5 bases each). The V end lost 4 bases, the J end lost 2 bases, and 9 bases lay between the germline ends. Germline V gene sequence: CDR1 LGHDT, CDR2 YNNKEL (reference sequence). This CDR3 is built from 13 residues. The CDR3 sequence is CASSRGTAYEQYF. In nucleotides, the CDR3 is TGTGCCAGCAGCCGAGGGACCGCCTACGAGCAGTACTTC.

This clonotype showed up just a few times. The V gene is TRBV7-2, the J gene TRBJ2-7; weak D call: TRBD2 (6 bases). V lost 4 bases and J 0 bases, leaving 10 bases between the germline ends. This CDR3 contains 14 residues. From germline, CDR1 is SGHTA and CDR2 FQGNSA. The CDR3 spells CASSWDGGSYEQYF. DNA for the CDR3: TGTGCCAGCAGCTGGGACGGGGGCTCCTACGAGCAGTACTTC.

This clonotype was detected only once. The germline gene is not matched at one end of the junction; a read error may be the cause. The chain employs TRBV7-3 and TRBJ1-2; no clear D gene. CDR3 length equals 13 residues. Germline loops: CDR1 SGHTA, CDR2 FQGTGA. DNA for the CDR3: TGTGCCGGCAGCGCGGACGTTTCCTATGGCTACACCTTC. Translation gives CAGSADVSYGYTF.

This clonotype has a handful of counts. The J gene is TRBJ2-7, the V gene TRBV4-3; D is possibly TRBD1 or TRBD2 (5 bases each). The CDR3 runs 15 residues. V was pared by 0 bases and J by 7 bases, with 16 bases between. In germline, CDR1 is LGHNA, CDR2 YSLEER. The CDR3 reads CASSQEGVPTGEQYF. The CDR3 nucleotides are TGCGCCAGCAGCCAAGAGGGGGTTCCCACGGGAGAGCAGTACTTC.

The J gene is TRBJ2-5, the V gene TRBV5-1; D is perhaps TRBD1 (5 bases). CDR3 length: 16 residues. Germline-derived CDR1 and CDR2 are SGHRS and YFSETQ. V was pared by 4 bases and J by 3 bases, with 19 bases between. The CDR3 bases are TGCGCCAGCAGCCTCCCCCTGACAGTAGCCGAAGAGACCCAGTACTTC. Encoded protein: CASSLPLTVAEETQYF. The complete variable domain, with remaining parts taken from reference TRBV5-1 and TRBJ2-5, reads KAGVTQTPRYLIKTRGQQVTLSCSPISGHRSVSWYQQTPGQGLQFLFEYFSETQRNKGNFPGRFSGRQFSNSRSEMNVSTLELGDSALYLCASSLPLTVAEETQYFGPGTRLLVL.

The chain joins TRBV2 to TRBJ1-2; the D gene is possibly TRBD1 (5 bases). The V end was cut by 3 bases, the J end by 5 bases, with 13 bases between. This CDR3 is built from 14 residues. Germline V lookup: CDR1 SNHLY, CDR2 FYNNEI. The CDR3 region has the DNA TGTGCCAGCAGTGACGGGCGGGGGAGATATGGCTACACCTTC. Translation gives CASSDGRGRYGYTF.

This clonotype was counted ten times or more. The chain links TRBV11-2 to TRBJ2-1; D tentatively fits TRBD1 or TRBD2 (5 bases each). With 4 bases removed from V and 9 bases from J, the gap between germline ends came to 16 bases. Per germline, CDR1 SGHAT and CDR2 FQNNGV. The CDR3 is made up of 14 amino acids. The CDR3 nucleotides are TGTGCCAGCAGCTCCGGGACGGGGACCGGTGAGCAGTTCTTC. Amino acid sequence: CASSSGTGTGEQFF.

The chain employs TRBV3-1 and TRBJ2-5; D ambiguous. V lost 5 bases and J lost 4, with 11 bases in between. Looked up from germline, CDR1 is LGHDT and CDR2 is YNNKEL (reference sequence). The CDR3 runs 13 residues. In nucleotides, the CDR3 is TGTGCCAGCAGCTCACCACCGGGAGAGACCCAGTACTTC. Translation: CASSSPPGETQYF.

The chain has TRBV5-1 and TRBJ2-7; D possibly corresponds to TRBD1 (6 bases). Trimming left V 5 bases short and J 6 bases short, with 21 bases between. This CDR3 region has 15 residues. CDR1 is SGHRS and CDR2 is YFSETQ in the germline V gene. For the CDR3, the DNA is TGCGCCAGCAGGGACGGGACACACCTGACTGGCGAGCAGTACTTC. This gives the protein CASRDGTHLTGEQYF.